The 18 T cell receptor beta chains below were found in one sample sequenced in a study of blood T cell repertoires in COVID-19. Sequencing used immunoSEQ multiplex PCR; TCRdb keeps in-frame clones, though not all of them. Of tens of thousands of clones listed, about nine tenths were seen once; the top ten hold about 3%. What was sequenced was peripheral blood. The receptors derive from a woman of 80 years or more with COVID-19, enrolled during active disease.

The rearrangement joins TRBV3-1 (or the pseudogene TRBV3-2) to TRBJ2-5, with a tentative D call TRBD2 (5 bases). V was clipped by 3 bases and J by 9 bases, with 14 bases between them. The V gene's germline CDR1 is LGHDT and CDR2 YNNKEL (reference sequence). CDR3 length equals 13 residues. CDR3 residues: CASSQRPLRAQYF. The CDR3 nucleotides are TGTGCCAGCAGCCAGAGACCGTTGAGGGCCCAGTACTTC.

This sequence joins TRBV11-2 and TRBJ1-2, with D possibly matching TRBD1 (5 bases). V was clipped by 4 bases and J by 1 base, with 10 bases between them. The CDR3 covers 14 residues. Looked up from germline, CDR1 is SGHAT and CDR2 is FQNNGV. The CDR3 bases are TGTGCCAGCAGCTGGAGGGGAATTAACTATGGCTACACCTTC. Residues: CASSWRGINYGYTF. The full variable domain, in which reference TRBV11-2 and TRBJ1-2 provide the parts outside the CDR3, is EAGVAQSPRYKIIEKRQSVAFWCNPISGHATLYWYQQILGQGPKLLIQFQNNGVVDDSQLPKDRFSAERLKGVDSTLKIQPAKLEDSAVYLCASSWRGINYGYTFGSGTRLTVV.

This clone came up a few times. The J gene is TRBJ1-5, the V gene TRBV25-1, with 9 bases aligning to TRBD1. The CDR3 is made up of 14 amino acids. CDR1 is MGHDK and CDR2 is SYGVNS in the germline V gene. With V trimmed by 6 bases and J by 4 bases, 4 bases remained unmatched. CDR3 in DNA: TGTGCCAGCAGGAAACAGGGGGCGAATCAGCCCCAGCATTTT. It codes for CASRKQGANQPQHF. The variable domain in full, with the rest retrieved from reference TRBV25-1 and TRBJ1-5, is EADIYQTPRYLVIGTGKKITLECSQTMGHDKMYWYQQDPGMELHLIHYSYGVNSTEKGDLSSESTVSRIRTEHFPLTLESARPSHTSQYLCASRKQGANQPQHFGDGTRLSIL.

The genes are TRBV6-5 and TRBJ2-2; tentatively, D is TRBD2 (6 bases). Between the trimmed V and J ends, which lost 6 bases and 0 bases, there was a span of 11 bases. This CDR3 is 15 amino acids long. Looked up from germline, CDR1 is MNHEY and CDR2 is SVGAGI. CDR3 region: CASRREASNTGELFF. In DNA, the CDR3 is TGTGCCAGCAGGCGGGAAGCCTCGAACACCGGGGAGCTGTTTTTT.

The chain links TRBV6-5 to TRBJ2-7, with D possibly being TRBD1 (6 bases). Per the germline V gene, CDR1 is MNHEY and CDR2 is SVGAGI. The CDR3 totals 14 residues. The CDR3 region is CGVGGWGRGYEQYF. In DNA, the CDR3 is TGTGGAGTAGGTGGGTGGGGGCGAGGCTACGAGCAGTACTTC.

The chain recombines TRBV12-5 with TRBJ2-5, with D unclear. V was pared by 8 bases and J by 1 base, with 11 bases between. This CDR3 spans 13 amino acids. CDR1 and CDR2 from the germline V gene are LGHNT and FRNRAP. For the CDR3, the DNA is TGTGCTAGTAGCGAGCAGACCCAAGAGACCCAGTACTTC. This encodes CASSEQTQETQYF.

The rearrangement uses TRBV30 and TRBJ1-2, with D possibly TRBD1 on 5 matching bases. Germline loops: CDR1 GTSNPN, CDR2 SVGIG (reference sequence). The CDR3 spans 13 residues. Trimming left V 6 bases short and J 2 bases short, with 13 bases between. The CDR3 here is CACTGQMNYGYTF. CDR3 nucleotides: TGTGCCTGTACAGGACAAATGAACTATGGCTACACCTTC.

V usage is TRBV5-4 and J usage is TRBJ1-1, with 8 bases matching TRBD1. This CDR3 contains 15 residues. J lost 4 bases, V lost 4 bases, and 9 bases had no gene match. Germline lookup yields CDR1 SGHNT and CDR2 YYREEE (reference sequence). The CDR3 DNA is TGTGCCAGCAGCACAGGACAGGGCCAGATCACTGAAGCTTTCTTT. Protein: CASSTGQGQITEAFF.

The V gene is TRBV14, the J gene TRBJ1-4; D gene uncertain. The V and J ends lost 1 base and 5 bases respectively, with 8 bases between them. Germline values: CDR1 SGHDN, CDR2 FVKESK. The CDR3 consists of 14 residues. The CDR3 loop is CASSQGGYNEKLFF. The CDR3 DNA is TGTGCCAGCAGCCAAGGAGGTTACAATGAAAAACTGTTTTTT.

The chain couples TRBV5-5 to TRBJ1-1; D is possibly TRBD1 (6 bases). The V end was cut by 0 bases, the J end by 0 bases, with 6 bases between. CDR3 size: 14 residues. CDR1 SGHKS and CDR2 YYEKEE come from the germline V gene (reference sequence). CDR3 region: CASSLEGVNTEAFF. Here the CDR3 DNA reads TGTGCCAGCAGCTTGGAGGGGGTGAACACTGAAGCTTTCTTT.

This clone was counted between two and nine times. This chain uses TRBV7-3 with TRBJ2-1, with D perhaps matching TRBD1 (5 bases). V was shortened by 3 bases and J by 3 bases, with 6 bases between the two germline ends. CDR1 and CDR2 (germline): SGHTA, FQGTGA. This CDR3 has 13 residues. The CDR3 sequence: CASSLGRYNEQFF. Here the CDR3 DNA reads TGTGCCAGCAGCTTGGGGCGCTACAATGAGCAGTTCTTC.

This chain connects TRBV19 to TRBJ2-2; 10 bases fit TRBD1. Germline lookup yields CDR1 LNHDA and CDR2 SQIVND (reference sequence). This CDR3 is 16 amino acids long. The V and J ends lost 2 bases and 7 bases, in that order; junction bases with no gene match: 7. The CDR3 loop reads CASSIWGQGIIGELFF. CDR3 in DNA: TGTGCCAGTAGTATATGGGGACAGGGGATCATCGGGGAGCTGTTTTTT.

The V call is TRBV7-2, the J call TRBJ1-2; no firm D call. The length of the CDR3 is 14 residues. The V end lost 1 base, the J end lost 5 bases, and 11 bases lay between the germline ends. From germline, CDR1 is SGHTA and CDR2 FQGNSA. CDR3 protein: CASSLGQNKYGYTF. The DNA of the CDR3 is TGTGCCAGCAGCTTAGGGCAGAATAAATATGGCTACACCTTC.

This chain connects TRBV6-6 to TRBJ2-3, with D possibly being TRBD1 (6 bases). The CDR3 is made up of 19 amino acids. Germline V gene data show CDR1 as MNHNY and CDR2 as SVGAGI (reference sequence). V gave up 5 bases and J gave up 4 bases, with 28 bases separating them. CDR3 region: CASSPGLLGSDRYADTQYF. The DNA of the CDR3 is TGTGCCAGCAGTCCGGGCCTCCTGGGGTCGGACAGATACGCAGATACGCAGTATTTT.

The chain employs TRBV7-2 and TRBJ1-1, with 8 positions matching TRBD1. The CDR3 length is 15 residues. Trimming cost V 1 base and J 1 base; bases outside gene matches: 2. Germline V gene sequence: CDR1 SGHTA, CDR2 FQGNSA. The CDR3 loop reads CASSLGDRRNTEAFF. The DNA of the CDR3 is TGTGCCAGCAGCTTAGGGGACAGGAGGAACACTGAAGCTTTCTTT.

V usage is TRBV2 and J usage is TRBJ2-7, with 10 bases that match TRBD2. This CDR3 contains 12 residues. Germline V gives CDR1 SNHLY, CDR2 FYNNEI. J was trimmed by 6 bases and V by 6 bases; bases with no gene match: 2. The CDR3 protein is CASRAGGVEQYF. CDR3 coding DNA: TGTGCCAGCAGAGCGGGAGGGGTCGAGCAGTACTTC. The entire variable domain, with the rest obtained from reference TRBV2 and TRBJ2-7, is as follows: EPEVTQTPSHQVTQMGQEVILRCVPISNHLYFYWYRQILGQKVEFLVSFYNNEISEKSEIFDDQFSVERPDGSNFTLKIRSTKLEDSAMYFCASRAGGVEQYFGPGTRLTVT.

This chain connects TRBV3-1 (or the pseudogene TRBV3-2) to TRBJ1-2, with no clear D. CDR3 size: 14 residues. The V end was cut by 5 bases, the J end by 10 bases, with 20 bases between. Germline CDR1 LGHDT, CDR2 YNNKEL (reference sequence). Here the CDR3 DNA reads TGTGCCAGCAGCTATGACTCCCCTCGGAATGCCTACACCTTC. Protein: CASSYDSPRNAYTF.

This chain connects TRBV30 to TRBJ2-5; 13 bases are shared with TRBD2. V shed 5 bases, J shed 1 base, and the junction held 4 bases outside the gene matches. The CDR3 runs 15 residues. Germline V gene sequence: CDR1 GTSNPN, CDR2 SVGIG (reference sequence). Here the CDR3 DNA reads TGTGCCTGGGGGACTAGCGGGAACCGCCAAGAGACCCAGTACTTC. Translating it yields CAWGTSGNRQETQYF. The full variable domain, its missing parts supplied by reference TRBV30 and TRBJ2-5, is SQTIHQWPATLVQPVGSPLSLECTVEGTSNPNLYWYRQAAGRGLQLLFYSVGIGQISSEVPQNLSASRPQDRQFILSSKKLLLSDSGFYLCAWGTSGNRQETQYFGPGTRLLVL.